What follows is one T cell receptor (beta chain) and its context. This record comes from a study of blood T cell repertoires in COVID-19. As originally analysed: Estimated nucleated cell counts came from reference gene primer amplification. Here immunoSEQ multiplex PCR was the method, and the copy in TCRdb shows in-frame clones only, minus some. Clone size and the V and J calls come from that table; the DNA yielded D and trimming. The sample holds just over 650,000 clones, 75% to 90% seen once. Sequencing was carried out using peripheral blood. This TCR was sampled from a woman in her late teens or twenties with acute or convalescent COVID-19.

In DNA form, the CDR3 reads TGTGCCAGTAGGCCCTCCGGGACTACTAACTACGAGCAGTACTTC. It specifies CASRPSGTTNYEQYF. The chain couples TRBV19 to TRBJ2-7; 7 positions agree with TRBD2. The CDR3 is 15 amino acids. Germline V gives CDR1 LNHDA, CDR2 SQIVND (reference sequence). The J segment lost 3 bases and the V segment lost 6 bases, leaving 11 bases of the junction unmatched.